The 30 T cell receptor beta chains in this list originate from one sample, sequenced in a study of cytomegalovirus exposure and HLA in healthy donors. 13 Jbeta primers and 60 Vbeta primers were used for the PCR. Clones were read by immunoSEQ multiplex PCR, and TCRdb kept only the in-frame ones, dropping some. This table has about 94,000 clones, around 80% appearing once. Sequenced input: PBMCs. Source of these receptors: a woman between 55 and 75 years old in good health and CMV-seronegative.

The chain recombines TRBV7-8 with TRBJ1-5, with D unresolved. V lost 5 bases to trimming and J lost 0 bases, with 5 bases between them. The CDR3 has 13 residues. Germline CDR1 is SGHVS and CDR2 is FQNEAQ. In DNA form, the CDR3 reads TGTGCCAGCAGCAAATATAGCAATCAGCCCCAGCATTTT. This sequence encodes CASSKYSNQPQHF.

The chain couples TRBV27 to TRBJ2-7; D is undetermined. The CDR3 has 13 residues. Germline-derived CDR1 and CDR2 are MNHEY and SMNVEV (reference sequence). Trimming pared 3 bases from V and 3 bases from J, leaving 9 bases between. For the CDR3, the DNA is TGTGCCAGCAGTTTTCAGGTGAACTACGAGCAGTACTTC. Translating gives CASSFQVNYEQYF.

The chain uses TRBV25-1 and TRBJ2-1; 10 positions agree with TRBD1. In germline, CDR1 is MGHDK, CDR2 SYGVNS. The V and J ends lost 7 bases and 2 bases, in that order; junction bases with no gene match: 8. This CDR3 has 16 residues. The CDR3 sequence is CASTVDRGDTYNEQFF. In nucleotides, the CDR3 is TGTGCCAGCACCGTGGACAGGGGGGATACCTACAATGAGCAGTTCTTC.

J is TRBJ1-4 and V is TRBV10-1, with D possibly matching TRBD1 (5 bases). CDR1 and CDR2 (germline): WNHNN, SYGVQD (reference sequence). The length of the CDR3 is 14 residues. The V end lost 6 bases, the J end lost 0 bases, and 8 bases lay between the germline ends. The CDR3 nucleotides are TGCGCCAGCAGCGCAGGGACAACTAATGAAAAACTGTTTTTT. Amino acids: CASSAGTTNEKLFF.

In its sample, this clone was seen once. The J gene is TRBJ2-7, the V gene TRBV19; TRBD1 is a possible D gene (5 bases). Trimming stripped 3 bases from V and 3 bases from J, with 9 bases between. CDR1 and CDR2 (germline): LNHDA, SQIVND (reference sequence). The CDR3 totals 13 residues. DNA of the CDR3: TGTGCCAGTAGTATTCAGGGTGGCTACGAGCAGTACTTC. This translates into CASSIQGGYEQYF.

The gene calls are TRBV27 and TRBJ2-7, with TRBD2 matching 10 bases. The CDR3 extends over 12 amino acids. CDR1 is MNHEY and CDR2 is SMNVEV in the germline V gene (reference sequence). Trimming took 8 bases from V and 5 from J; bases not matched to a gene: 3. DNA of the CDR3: TGTGCCAGCGGCACTAGCGGGAACGAGCAGTACTTC. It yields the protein CASGTSGNEQYF.

The CDR3 loop reads CASSGGAVYSNQPQHF. CDR3 sequence (DNA): TGTGCCAGCAGTGGGGGCGCGGTTTATAGCAATCAGCCCCAGCATTTT. This chain joins TRBV25-1 and TRBJ1-5; D may be TRBD1 (5 bases). V was trimmed by 4 bases and J by 0 bases, leaving 13 bases between them. The CDR3 runs to 16 residues. The germline V gene has CDR1 MGHDK and CDR2 SYGVNS.

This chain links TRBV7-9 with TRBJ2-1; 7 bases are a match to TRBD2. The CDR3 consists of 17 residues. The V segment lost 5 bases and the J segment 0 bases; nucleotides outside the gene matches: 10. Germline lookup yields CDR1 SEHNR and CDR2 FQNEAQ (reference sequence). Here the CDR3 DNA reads TGTGCCAGCAGCCGGGGGGTGACTACCAGCTCCTACAATGAGCAGTTCTTC. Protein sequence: CASSRGVTTSSYNEQFF.

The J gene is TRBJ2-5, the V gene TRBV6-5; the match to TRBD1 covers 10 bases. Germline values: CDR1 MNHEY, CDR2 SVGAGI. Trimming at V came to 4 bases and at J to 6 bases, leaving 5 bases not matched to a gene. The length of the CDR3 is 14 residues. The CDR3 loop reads CASSSPGQGQTQYF. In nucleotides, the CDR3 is TGTGCCAGCAGTTCACCGGGACAGGGGCAGACCCAGTACTTC.

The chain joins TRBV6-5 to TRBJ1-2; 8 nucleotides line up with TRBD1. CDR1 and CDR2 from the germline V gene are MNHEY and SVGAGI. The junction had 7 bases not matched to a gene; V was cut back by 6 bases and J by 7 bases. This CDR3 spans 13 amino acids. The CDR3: CASSRTGMSGYTF. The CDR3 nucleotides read TGTGCCAGCAGCCGGACAGGGATGAGTGGCTACACCTTC.

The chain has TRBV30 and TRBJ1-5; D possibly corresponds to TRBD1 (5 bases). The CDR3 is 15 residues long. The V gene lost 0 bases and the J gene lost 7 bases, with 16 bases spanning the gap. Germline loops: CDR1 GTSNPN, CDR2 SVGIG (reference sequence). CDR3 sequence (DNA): TGTGCCTGGAGTGTAAGCGGGGCGGGGTGGCAGCCCCAGCATTTT. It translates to CAWSVSGAGWQPQHF.

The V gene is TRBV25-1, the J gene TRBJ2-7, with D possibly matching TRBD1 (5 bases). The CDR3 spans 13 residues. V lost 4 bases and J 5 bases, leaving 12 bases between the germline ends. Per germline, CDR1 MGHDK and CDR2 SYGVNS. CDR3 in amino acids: CASSGYGANEQYF. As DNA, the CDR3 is TGTGCCAGCAGTGGCTATGGGGCCAACGAGCAGTACTTC.

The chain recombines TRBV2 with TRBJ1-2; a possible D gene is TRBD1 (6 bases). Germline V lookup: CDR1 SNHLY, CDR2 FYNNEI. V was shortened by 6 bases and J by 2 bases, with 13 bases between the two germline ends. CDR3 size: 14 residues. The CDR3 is CASRGQSPNYGYTF. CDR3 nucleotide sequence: TGTGCCAGCAGAGGACAGTCCCCAAACTATGGCTACACCTTC.

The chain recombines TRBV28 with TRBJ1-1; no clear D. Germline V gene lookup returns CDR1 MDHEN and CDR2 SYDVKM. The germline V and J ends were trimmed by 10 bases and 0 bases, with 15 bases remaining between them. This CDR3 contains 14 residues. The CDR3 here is CATIPGFMNTEAFF. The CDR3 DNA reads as TGTGCCACCATTCCCGGGTTTATGAACACTGAAGCTTTCTTT.

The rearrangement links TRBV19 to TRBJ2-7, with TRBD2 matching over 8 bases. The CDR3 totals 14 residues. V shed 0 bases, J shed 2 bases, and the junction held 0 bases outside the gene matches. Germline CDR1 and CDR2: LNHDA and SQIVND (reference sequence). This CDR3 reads CASSIDGRAYEQYF. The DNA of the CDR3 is TGTGCCAGTAGTATAGACGGGAGGGCCTACGAGCAGTACTTC.

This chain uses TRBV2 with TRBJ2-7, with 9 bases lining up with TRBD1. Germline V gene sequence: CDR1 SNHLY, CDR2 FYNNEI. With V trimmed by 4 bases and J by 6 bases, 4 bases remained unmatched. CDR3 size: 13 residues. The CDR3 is CASSGGQGREQYF. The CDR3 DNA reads TGTGCCAGCAGTGGGGGACAGGGTCGCGAGCAGTACTTC.

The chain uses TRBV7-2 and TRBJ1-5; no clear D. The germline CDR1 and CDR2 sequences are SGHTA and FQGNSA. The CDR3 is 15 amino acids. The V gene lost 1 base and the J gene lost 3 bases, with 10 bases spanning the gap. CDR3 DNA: TGTGCCAGCAGCTTAGAGGAGGCGTACAATCAGCCCCAGCATTTT. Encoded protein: CASSLEEAYNQPQHF. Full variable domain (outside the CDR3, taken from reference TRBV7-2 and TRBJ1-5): GAGVSQSPSNKVTEKGKDVELRCDPISGHTALYWYRQSLGQGLEFLIYFQGNSAPDKSGLPSDRFSAERTGGSVSTLTIQRTQQEDSAVYLCASSLEEAYNQPQHFGDGTRLSIL.

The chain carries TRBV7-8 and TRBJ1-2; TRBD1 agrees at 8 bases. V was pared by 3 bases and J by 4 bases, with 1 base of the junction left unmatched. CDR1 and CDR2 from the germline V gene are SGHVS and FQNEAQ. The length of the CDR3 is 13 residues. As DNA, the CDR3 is TGTGCCAGCAGCTTCGGGACAGGCTATGGCTACACCTTC. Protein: CASSFGTGYGYTF.

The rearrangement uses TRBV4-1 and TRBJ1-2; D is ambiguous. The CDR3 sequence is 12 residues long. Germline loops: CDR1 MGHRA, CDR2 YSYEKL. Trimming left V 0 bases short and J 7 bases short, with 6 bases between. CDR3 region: CASSQDPGGYTF. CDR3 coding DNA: TGCGCCAGCAGCCAAGACCCCGGTGGCTACACCTTC.

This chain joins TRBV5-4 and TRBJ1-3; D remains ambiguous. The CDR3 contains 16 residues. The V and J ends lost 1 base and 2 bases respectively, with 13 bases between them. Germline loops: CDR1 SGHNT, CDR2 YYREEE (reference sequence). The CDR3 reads CASSLNGLGAGNTIYF. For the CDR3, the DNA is TGTGCCAGCAGCTTGAACGGGTTGGGAGCTGGAAACACCATATATTTT. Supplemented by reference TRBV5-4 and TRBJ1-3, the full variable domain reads ETGVTQSPTHLIKTRGQQVTLRCSSQSGHNTVSWYQQALGQGPQFIFQYYREEENGRGNFPPRFSGLQFPNYSSELNVNALELDDSALYLCASSLNGLGAGNTIYFGEGSWLTVV.

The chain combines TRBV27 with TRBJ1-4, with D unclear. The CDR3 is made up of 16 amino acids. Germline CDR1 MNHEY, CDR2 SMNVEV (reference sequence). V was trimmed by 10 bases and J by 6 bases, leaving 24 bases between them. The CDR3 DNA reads TGTGCCATCACCCCCCTTGAGGCCGCCTGCGATGAAAAACTGTTTTTT. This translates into CAITPLEAACDEKLFF.

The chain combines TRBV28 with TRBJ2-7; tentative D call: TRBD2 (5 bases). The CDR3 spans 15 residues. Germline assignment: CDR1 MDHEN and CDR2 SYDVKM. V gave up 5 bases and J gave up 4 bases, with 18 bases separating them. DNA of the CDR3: TGTGCCAGCAGTCCTGGGAGAGGCCCCCAGTACGAGCAGTACTTC. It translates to CASSPGRGPQYEQYF.

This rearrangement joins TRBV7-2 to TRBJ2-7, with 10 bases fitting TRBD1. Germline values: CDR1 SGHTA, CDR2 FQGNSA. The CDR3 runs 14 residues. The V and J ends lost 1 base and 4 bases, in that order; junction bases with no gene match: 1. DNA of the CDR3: TGTGCCAGCAGCTTAGAGGGACAGGGGTACGAGCAGTACTTC. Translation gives CASSLEGQGYEQYF.

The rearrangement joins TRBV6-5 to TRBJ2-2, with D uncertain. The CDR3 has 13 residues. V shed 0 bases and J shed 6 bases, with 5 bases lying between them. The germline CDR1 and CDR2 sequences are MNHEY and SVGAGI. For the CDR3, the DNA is TGTGCCAGCAGTTACTCGGGCCCCGGGGAGCTGTTTTTT. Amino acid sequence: CASSYSGPGELFF.

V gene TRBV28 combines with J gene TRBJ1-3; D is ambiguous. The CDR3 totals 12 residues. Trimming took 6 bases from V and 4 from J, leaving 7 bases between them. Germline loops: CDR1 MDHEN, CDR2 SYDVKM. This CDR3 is CASSKKGNTIYF. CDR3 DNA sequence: TGTGCCAGCAGCAAAAAAGGAAACACCATATATTTT.

The CDR3 region has the DNA TGTGCCACCAGCTCCCCTAGCGGTAATGGGACCCAGTACTTC. Translated, it gives CATSSPSGNGTQYF. This sequence joins TRBV15 and TRBJ2-5; 7 bases are shared with TRBD2. V lost 5 bases and J lost 7; bases outside the gene matches: 10. Germline lookup yields CDR1 LNHNV and CDR2 YYDKDF (reference sequence). This CDR3 has 14 residues.

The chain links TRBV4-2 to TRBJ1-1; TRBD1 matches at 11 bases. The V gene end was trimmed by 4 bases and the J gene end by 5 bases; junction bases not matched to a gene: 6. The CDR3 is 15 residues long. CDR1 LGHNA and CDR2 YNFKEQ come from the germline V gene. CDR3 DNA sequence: TGTGCCAGCAGCCCTACGGACAGGGGGCGGACTGAAGCTTTCTTT. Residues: CASSPTDRGRTEAFF.

The CDR3 protein is CASTGGGGGQPQHF. The CDR3 DNA reads TGTGCCAGTACCGGGGGGGGAGGGGGTCAGCCCCAGCATTTT. The rearrangement links TRBV19 to TRBJ1-5; weak D call: TRBD1 (6 bases). The CDR3 length is 14 residues. Per the germline V gene, CDR1 is LNHDA and CDR2 is SQIVND (reference sequence). The V gene lost 7 bases and the J gene lost 6 bases, with 16 bases spanning the gap.

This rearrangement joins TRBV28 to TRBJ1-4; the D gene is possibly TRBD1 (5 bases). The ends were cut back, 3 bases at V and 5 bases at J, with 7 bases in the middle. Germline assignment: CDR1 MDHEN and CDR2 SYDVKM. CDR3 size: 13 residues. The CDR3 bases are TGTGCCAGCAGTTTCCGGGGGAATGAAAAACTGTTTTTT. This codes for CASSFRGNEKLFF.

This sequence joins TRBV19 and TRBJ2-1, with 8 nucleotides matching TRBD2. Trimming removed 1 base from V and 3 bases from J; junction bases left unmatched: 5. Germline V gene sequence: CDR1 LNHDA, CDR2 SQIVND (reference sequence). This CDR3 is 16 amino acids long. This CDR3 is CASSIVPGGNYNEQFF. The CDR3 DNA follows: TGTGCCAGTAGTATAGTACCGGGAGGGAACTACAATGAGCAGTTCTTC. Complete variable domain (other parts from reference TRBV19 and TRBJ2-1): DGGITQSPKYLFRKEGQNVTLSCEQNLNHDAMYWYRQDPGQGLRLIYYSQIVNDFQKGDIAEGYSVSREKKESFPLTVTSAQKNPTAFYLCASSIVPGGNYNEQFFGPGTRLTVL.